A selection of T cell receptor beta chains follows, all from one sample in a study of blood T cell repertoires in COVID-19. Sequenced by immunoSEQ multiplex PCR; TCRdb stores in-frame clones only, minus some. The table shows a few hundred thousand clones, with almost 85% occurring only once. The material sequenced was peripheral blood. Source of these receptors: a human donor in a cohort sampled during active COVID-19. Each CDR3 is given with its conserved first and last residue. The order of the fields is clone size, D gene, V gene, J gene, CDR3 DNA, CDR3 protein. The D gene is left open where the match is weak. For some rows the clone size is stated as once, few or many, or as a class when expanded; others skip it.

>.|.|TRBV30|TRBJ1-1
TGTGCCTGGAGTAAGGGGCTGGGTATGGCTGAAGCTTTCTTT
CAWSKGLGMAEAFF
>.|TRBD2|TRBV24-1|TRBJ2-3
TGTGCCACCAGACCGACGGGGGGTGCAGATACGCAGTATTTT
CATRPTGGADTQYF
>.|TRBD1|TRBV6-5|TRBJ1-6
TGTGCCAGCGATCGACAGGGGGGTTTTTCACCCCTCCACTTT
CASDRQGGFSPLHF
>.|.|TRBV19|TRBJ2-2
TGTGCCAGTAGTCTCGGTACCGGGGAGCTGTTTTTT
CASSLGTGELFF
>.|.|TRBV5-4|TRBJ1-1
TGTGCCAGCAGCCTCCCGGGGACTGAAGCTTTCTTT
CASSLPGTEAFF
>.|.|TRBV7-3|TRBJ2-5
TGTGCCAGCAGCTCGAACAGGGAGACGGGAGGAGAGACCCAGTACTTC
CASSSNRETGGETQYF
>.|TRBD1|TRBV29-1|TRBJ2-7
TGCAGCGTTGGCCCGACAGGGGGTAGCTACGAGCAGTACTTC
CSVGPTGGSYEQYF
>.|.|TRBV21-1|TRBJ2-7
TGTGCCAGCAGCACCAGGACAGGACCTCCATCCTACGAGCAGTACTTC
CASSTRTGPPSYEQYF
>.|.|TRBV7-8|TRBJ2-1
TGTGCCAGCAGGAAACGACGGGGGGCGGGTAATGAGCAGTTCTTC
CASRKRRGAGNEQFF
>.|TRBD1|TRBV5-1|TRBJ2-7
TGCGCCAGCACTACCGGGACAGGGCATTTGGAGCAGTACTTC
CASTTGTGHLEQYF
>.|TRBD1|TRBV6-6|TRBJ1-6
TGTGCCAGCAGCCCCTCGGACAGGGTTACTGCACCCCTCCACTTT
CASSPSDRVTAPLHF
>.|TRBD1|TRBV7-8|TRBJ2-7
TGTGCCAGCAGCTCTACCCCCAAGACAGGGATCAATTACGAGCAGTACTTC
CASSSTPKTGINYEQYF
>few|.|TRBV27|TRBJ1-6
TGTGCCAGCAGTCTGCTGGACAGATATAATTCACCCCTCCACTTT
CASSLLDRYNSPLHF
>.|.|TRBV18|TRBJ1-1
TGTGCCAGCTCACCAAGACAGGCTAACACTGAAGCTTTCTTT
CASSPRQANTEAFF
>once|TRBD2|TRBV7-3|TRBJ2-6
TGTGCCAGCAGCCCCGCCGGCGGGAGGGGAGGGGCCAACGTCCTGACTTTC
CASSPAGGRGGANVLTF
>.|.|TRBV25-1|TRBJ1-1
TGTGCCAGCACCCCACGGGGACTTCCGAACACTGAAGCTTTCTTT
CASTPRGLPNTEAFF
>.|TRBD2|TRBV5-1|TRBJ2-5
TGCGCCAGCAGCACCGGGAGGATAGCGGGGGTCCACGAGACCCAGTACTTC
CASSTGRIAGVHETQYF
>.|TRBD1|TRBV7-2|TRBJ1-2
TGTGCCAGCAGCTACCCCCGGGACAGGGGGGATGGCTACACCTTC
CASSYPRDRGDGYTF
>.|.|TRBV2|TRBJ1-1
TGTGCCAGCAGTGACAGGGAAGGGTGGGCTTTCTTT
CASSDREGWAFF
>few|TRBD2|TRBV6-1|TRBJ2-2
TGTGCCAGCAGTGAAACCCTAGCGGGGGCCGCGAACACCGGGGAGCTGTTTTTT
CASSETLAGAANTGELFF
>once|.|TRBV9|TRBJ1-1
TGTGCCAGCAGCGCTACTTCGAAGAACACTGAAGCTTTCTTT
CASSATSKNTEAFF
>.|.|TRBV18|TRBJ2-2
TGTGCCAGCTCACCTTCGCCACAGGGCTCGAACACCGGGGAGCTGTTTTTT
CASSPSPQGSNTGELFF
>.|TRBD1|TRBV7-9|TRBJ1-6
TGTGCCAGCAGCTCCAGACAGGGATTTGATTCACCCCTCCACTTT
CASSSRQGFDSPLHF
>.|TRBD1|TRBV15|TRBJ1-2
TGTGCCACCAGCAGGGGACAGGGAAACTATGGCTACACCTTC
CATSRGQGNYGYTF
>.|.|TRBV27|TRBJ1-6
TGTGCCAGCAGTTTTGGTGGGCGTAATTCACCCCTCCACTTT
CASSFGGRNSPLHF
>.|TRBD2|TRBV6-2/TRBV6-3|TRBJ2-3
TGTGCCAGCAGTCCCGGACTAGGAAGCACAGATACGCAGTATTTT
CASSPGLGSTDTQYF
>.|TRBD1|TRBV7-9|TRBJ1-1
TGTGCCAGCAGCCCAGGACAGGGGATAATGAACACTGAAGCTTTCTTT
CASSPGQGIMNTEAFF
>.|.|TRBV6-6|TRBJ1-6
TGTGCCAGCAGCCCTCGGACGGGGAATTCACCCCTCCACTTT
CASSPRTGNSPLHF
>.|.|TRBV6-5|TRBJ1-1
TGTGCCAGCAGTCAACAAGTTGGAGGAACTGAAGCTTTCTTT
CASSQQVGGTEAFF
>.|TRBD1|TRBV5-1|TRBJ2-6
TGCGCCAGCAGCTCGACAGGGGGGAGCTCTGGGGCCAACGTCCTGACTTTC
CASSSTGGSSGANVLTF
>.|TRBD1|TRBV27|TRBJ2-7
TGTGCCAGCAGTTGGGGACAGGGCAGCTCCTACGAGCAGTACTTC
CASSWGQGSSYEQYF
>.|.|TRBV19|TRBJ2-4
TGTGCCAGTAGTCCGAAGGACAGCAACTTAGCCAAAAACATTCAGTACTTC
CASSPKDSNLAKNIQYF
>.|TRBD1|TRBV6-5|TRBJ2-7
TGTGCCAGCAGTACAGGACAGGGGAGAGGCGAGCAGTACTTC
CASSTGQGRGEQYF
>.|.|TRBV29-1|TRBJ1-1
TGCAGCGTCGCCCCCGAGGGCCGGGACACCGACACTGAAGCTTTCTTT
CSVAPEGRDTDTEAFF
>.|.|TRBV27|TRBJ1-5
TGTGCCAGCAGTTTAGAGGGTTGGAGCAATCAGCCCCAGCATTTT
CASSLEGWSNQPQHF
>.|.|TRBV28|TRBJ1-5
TGTGCCAGCAGTTCTGCAGGGTATTATCAGCCCCAGCATTTT
CASSSAGYYQPQHF
>.|.|TRBV6-1|TRBJ2-1
TGTGCCAGCAGTGAGGCAGGGATTGGGGATAATGAGCAGTTCTTC
CASSEAGIGDNEQFF
>.|TRBD1|TRBV11-3|TRBJ2-2
TGTGCCAGCAGCTTAGTAGGGACAGGCCCCGGGGAGCTGTTTTTT
CASSLVGTGPGELFF
>.|.|TRBV30|TRBJ2-3
TGTGCCTGGAGGAGAGTCCCAGATACGCAGTATTTT
CAWRRVPDTQYF
>.|TRBD2|TRBV3-1/TRBV3-2|TRBJ2-5
TGTGCCAGCAGCCAAGTGGGGCTAGCGGGGGATGAGACCCAGTACTTC
CASSQVGLAGDETQYF
>.|.|TRBV7-3|TRBJ1-6
TGTGCCAGCAGCTTAGAGGTTAATTCACCCCTCCACTTT
CASSLEVNSPLHF
>.|.|TRBV20-1|TRBJ1-2
TGCAGTGCGACAGGCGGCCATGGCTACACCTTC
CSATGGHGYTF
>.|TRBD1|TRBV7-3|TRBJ1-2
TGTGCCAGCAGCCCCCAGGGGGCAAACCTCTCTTTCTATGGCTACACCTTC
CASSPQGANLSFYGYTF
>.|.|TRBV5-6|TRBJ1-2
TGTGCCAGCAGCTTGGGTGATCTCGGAGGGGCCGGCTACACCTTC
CASSLGDLGGAGYTF
>.|.|TRBV9|TRBJ2-1
TGTGCCAGCAGCGCGACAGTCTACAATGAGCAGTTCTTC
CASSATVYNEQFF
>.|TRBD2|TRBV3-1/TRBV3-2|TRBJ2-3
TGTGCCAGCAGCCGAGGCGGGGGGTTCGCAGATACGCAGTATTTT
CASSRGGGFADTQYF
>.|TRBD1|TRBV5-1|TRBJ1-6
TGCGCCAGCAGCTTGGGGACAGGGGAACAGTCACCCCTCCACTTT
CASSLGTGEQSPLHF
>.|TRBD1|TRBV30|TRBJ1-3
TGTGCCTGGAGTCCTCCCAGGGGGCCTGGAAACACCATATATTTT
CAWSPPRGPGNTIYF
>.|TRBD2|TRBV23-1|TRBJ2-2
TGCGCCAGCAGTCTTACTAGCGGTGGGAACACCGGGGAGCTGTTTTTT
CASSLTSGGNTGELFF
>.|.|TRBV7-9|TRBJ2-1
TGTGCCAGCAGCTTAGCGAAGGCGGGTGAGCAGTTCTTC
CASSLAKAGEQFF
>.|.|TRBV6-9|TRBJ1-6
TGTGCCGGATCAGGGGTGCGGTCCTATAATTCACCCCTCCACTTT
CAGSGVRSYNSPLHF
>.|.|TRBV12-5|TRBJ2-1
TGTGCTAGTGGTTTCTCCCAAGGCGGGGTGATGTACAATGAGCAGTTCTTC
CASGFSQGGVMYNEQFF
>few|TRBD2|TRBV7-9|TRBJ2-3
TGTGCCAGCAGCTTGGTACTAGCGCCGAGCACAGATACGCAGTATTTT
CASSLVLAPSTDTQYF
>.|.|TRBV3-1/TRBV3-2|TRBJ1-2
TGTGCCAGCAGCCTCGGGGGTGGCTACACCTTC
CASSLGGGYTF
>.|.|TRBV2|TRBJ2-5
TGTGCCAGTTCCACCCAACAGGGACAAGAGACCCAGTACTTC
CASSTQQGQETQYF